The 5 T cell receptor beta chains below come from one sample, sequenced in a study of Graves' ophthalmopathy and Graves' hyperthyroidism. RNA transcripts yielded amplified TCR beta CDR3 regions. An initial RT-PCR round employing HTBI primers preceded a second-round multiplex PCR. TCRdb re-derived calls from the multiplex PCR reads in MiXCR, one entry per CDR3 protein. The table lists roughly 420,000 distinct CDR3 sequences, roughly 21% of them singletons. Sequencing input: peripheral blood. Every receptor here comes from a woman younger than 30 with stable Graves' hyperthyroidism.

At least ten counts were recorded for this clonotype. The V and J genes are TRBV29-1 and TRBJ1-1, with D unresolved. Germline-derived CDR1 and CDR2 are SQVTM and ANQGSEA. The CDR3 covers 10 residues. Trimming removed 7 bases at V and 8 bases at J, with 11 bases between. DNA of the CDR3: TGCAGCGCCTTGACCCTAGAAGCTTTCTTT. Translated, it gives CSALTLEAFF. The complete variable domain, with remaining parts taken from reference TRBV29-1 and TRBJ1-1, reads SAVISQKPSRDICQRGTSLTIQCQVDSQVTMMFWYRQQPGQSLTLIATANQGSEATYESGFVIDKFPISRPNLTFSTLTVSNMSPEDSSIYLCSALTLEAFFGQGTRLTVV.

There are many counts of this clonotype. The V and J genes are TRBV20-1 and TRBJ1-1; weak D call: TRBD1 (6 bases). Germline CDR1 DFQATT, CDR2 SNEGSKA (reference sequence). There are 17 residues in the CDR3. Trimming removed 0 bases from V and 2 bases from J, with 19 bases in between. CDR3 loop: CSARDRLTGFVNTEAFF. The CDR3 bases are TGCAGTGCTAGAGATCGGTTAACAGGGTTTGTAAACACTGAAGCTTTCTTT.

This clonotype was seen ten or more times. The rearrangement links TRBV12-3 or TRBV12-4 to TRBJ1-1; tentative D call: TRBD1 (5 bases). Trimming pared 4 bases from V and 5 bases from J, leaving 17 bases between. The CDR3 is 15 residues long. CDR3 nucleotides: TGTGCCAGCAGTTACCCCGGGACGCCTAAGACTGAAGCTTTCTTT. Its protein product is CASSYPGTPKTEAFF.

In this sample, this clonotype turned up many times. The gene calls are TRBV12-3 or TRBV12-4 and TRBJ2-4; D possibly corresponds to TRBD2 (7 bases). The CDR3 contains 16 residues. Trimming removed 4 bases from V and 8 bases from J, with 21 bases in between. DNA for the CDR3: TGTGCCAGCAGTTACTTTTGGGGAGGGGGTAGGGACATTCAGTACTTC. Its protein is CASSYFWGGGRDIQYF.

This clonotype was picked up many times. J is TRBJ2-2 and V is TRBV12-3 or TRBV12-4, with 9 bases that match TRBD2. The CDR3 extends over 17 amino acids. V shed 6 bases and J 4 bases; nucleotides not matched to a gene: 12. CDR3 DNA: TGTGCCAGCAGACCTCTAGCGGGAAAGGGCGGCACCGGGGAGCTGTTTTTT. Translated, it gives CASRPLAGKGGTGELFF.